The 18 T cell receptor beta chains in this list originate from one sample, sequenced in a study of blood T cell repertoires in COVID-19. Sequenced by immunoSEQ multiplex PCR; TCRdb stores in-frame clones only, minus some. In the table there are fewer than 300,000 clones, 80% to 95% of which are singletons. Sequenced sample: PBMCs or T cells enriched from blood (not recorded which). The receptors stem from a woman aged 25 to 39 who had recovered from COVID-19.

Details on this clone: A junction end diverges from the germline sequence, so it may reflect a read error. The V gene is TRBV19, the J gene TRBJ1-5; 10 nucleotides match TRBD1. The CDR3 contains 15 residues. The V gene's germline CDR1 is LNHDA and CDR2 SQIVND (reference sequence). This chain's CDR3 is CASSLETGGNQPQHF. CDR3 in DNA: TGTGCCAGTAGTCTCGAGACAGGGGGCAACCAGCCCCAGCATTTT.

CDR3: CASNGNRDRYGYTF. The CDR3 DNA reads TGTGCCAGTAACGGGAACCGAGACCGCTATGGCTACACCTTC. This sequence joins TRBV19 and TRBJ1-2; D not certain. The CDR3 is 14 amino acids. The V and J ends lost 7 bases and 4 bases respectively, with 16 bases between them. CDR1 is LNHDA, CDR2 SQIVND, per germline (reference sequence).

The chain has TRBV6-5 and TRBJ2-2; D may be TRBD2 (6 bases). The CDR3 is 15 residues long. Per the germline V gene, CDR1 is MNHEY and CDR2 is SVGAGI. The V and J ends lost 4 bases and 3 bases respectively, with 12 bases between them. CDR3: CASSSGGPDTGELFF. CDR3 coding DNA: TGTGCCAGCAGTTCAGGAGGGCCGGACACCGGGGAGCTGTTTTTT.

This chain links TRBV6-2 or TRBV6-3 with TRBJ2-7; 7 bases are shared with TRBD2. V lost 5 bases, J lost 1 base, and 5 bases stayed unmatched. Looked up from germline, CDR1 is MNHEY and CDR2 is SVGEGT. The CDR3 has 14 amino acids. This CDR3 reads CASSTPGGSYEQYF. The CDR3 DNA is TGTGCCAGCAGTACCCCGGGGGGATCCTACGAGCAGTACTTC.

The CDR3 reads CASSLALATNTGELFF. CDR3 DNA sequence: TGCGCCAGCAGCTTGGCCCTAGCCACGAACACCGGGGAGCTGTTTTTT. The chain combines TRBV5-1 with TRBJ2-2, with D maybe TRBD2 (5 bases). Germline V gives CDR1 SGHRS, CDR2 YFSETQ. This CDR3 is built from 16 residues. V was cut by 0 bases and J by 0 bases, with 9 bases left in between.

This clone was detected only a few times. The DNA for the CDR3 is TGTGCCAGCAGCCAAGATACGGGAGGGCCAAATGAGCAGTTCTTC. This codes for CASSQDTGGPNEQFF. The chain couples TRBV3-1 (or the pseudogene TRBV3-2) to TRBJ2-1, with 8 bases fitting TRBD2. The CDR3 runs 15 residues. V shed 0 bases, J shed 7 bases, and the junction held 5 bases outside the gene matches. From germline, CDR1 is LGHDT and CDR2 YNNKEL (reference sequence).

The V and J genes are TRBV27 and TRBJ1-5; D unclear. Per germline, CDR1 MNHEY and CDR2 SMNVEV (reference sequence). The CDR3 runs to 14 residues. Deletions cut 3 bases from V and 5 bases from J, with 11 bases between. As DNA, the CDR3 is TGTGCCAGCAGTTTGGGCAGAACCTATCAGCCCCAGCATTTT. It is translated as CASSLGRTYQPQHF.

The chain combines TRBV28 with TRBJ1-6, with no clear D. CDR3 size: 14 residues. CDR1 MDHEN and CDR2 SYDVKM come from the germline V gene. V lost 5 bases, J lost 7 bases, and 12 bases lay in between. DNA for the CDR3: TGTGCCAGCAGTCGGACGGACTTCAATTCACCCCTCCACTTT. Encoded protein: CASSRTDFNSPLHF.

V gene TRBV5-1 combines with J gene TRBJ2-2; 9 positions match TRBD1. This CDR3 comprises 15 residues. V lost 4 bases to trimming and J lost 5 bases; unmatched junction nucleotides: 6. CDR1 SGHRS and CDR2 YFSETQ come from the germline V gene. CDR3 protein: CASSIQGARTGELFF. As DNA, the CDR3 is TGCGCCAGCAGCATACAGGGGGCGAGGACCGGGGAGCTGTTTTTT.

The chain is built from TRBV7-2 and TRBJ2-1; 9 bases match TRBD2. The V gene end was trimmed by 1 base and the J gene end by 3 bases; junction bases not matched to a gene: 7. Germline V lookup: CDR1 SGHTA, CDR2 FQGNSA. This CDR3 comprises 17 residues. The CDR3 DNA reads TGTGCCAGCAGCTTAGGGTCTAGCGGGGCAAACTACAATGAGCAGTTCTTC. Its translation is CASSLGSSGANYNEQFF. Full variable domain (remainder filled in from reference TRBV7-2 and TRBJ2-1): GAGVSQSPSNKVTEKGKDVELRCDPISGHTALYWYRQSLGQGLEFLIYFQGNSAPDKSGLPSDRFSAERTGGSVSTLTIQRTQQEDSAVYLCASSLGSSGANYNEQFFGPGTRLTVL.

The chain is built from TRBV6-5 and TRBJ1-1; D gene ambiguous. The CDR3 contains 13 residues. CDR1 and CDR2 (germline): MNHEY, SVGAGI. Between the trimmed V and J ends, which lost 2 bases and 2 bases, there was a span of 6 bases. CDR3 DNA sequence: TGTGCCAGCAGTTACCGTTTAAACACTGAAGCTTTCTTT. Translated, it gives CASSYRLNTEAFF.

This rearrangement joins TRBV7-9 to TRBJ2-3; possibly TRBD1 for D (5 bases). CDR1 SEHNR and CDR2 FQNEAQ come from the germline V gene (reference sequence). The CDR3 spans 16 residues. V dropped 5 bases and J dropped 3 bases, with 18 bases sitting between them. The CDR3 region is CASSAAGSVVTDTQYF. The CDR3 DNA sequence: TGTGCCAGCAGCGCCGCAGGGTCTGTGGTTACAGATACGCAGTATTTT.

The V call is TRBV7-9, the J call TRBJ2-7, with D tentatively TRBD2 (5 bases). Germline CDR1 SEHNR, CDR2 FQNEAQ (reference sequence). The CDR3 has 13 residues. The V end was cut by 5 bases, the J end by 0 bases, with 8 bases between. The CDR3 here is CASSGGASYEQYF. CDR3 in DNA: TGTGCCAGCAGCGGAGGAGCCTCCTACGAGCAGTACTTC.

The chain couples TRBV27 to TRBJ2-2, with D possibly matching TRBD2 (5 bases). The CDR3 loop spans 16 amino acids. Germline-derived CDR1 and CDR2 are MNHEY and SMNVEV (reference sequence). V was trimmed by 3 bases and J by 0 bases, leaving 11 bases between them. CDR3 sequence reads: CASSFHPGTNTGELFF. The CDR3 nucleotides read TGTGCCAGCAGTTTTCATCCCGGGACGAACACCGGGGAGCTGTTTTTT.

The V call is TRBV5-1, the J call TRBJ2-1, with 9 bases fitting TRBD2. The germline CDR1 and CDR2 sequences are SGHRS and YFSETQ. The CDR3 loop spans 15 amino acids. V lost 1 base and J lost 5; bases outside the gene matches: 4. The CDR3: CASSLIAGDNNEQFF. CDR3 nucleotide sequence: TGCGCCAGCAGCTTGATAGCGGGAGATAACAATGAGCAGTTCTTC.

The CDR3 here is CASRRDRNYGYTF. In nucleotides, the CDR3 is TGTGCCAGTAGGCGGGACAGGAACTATGGCTACACCTTC. The rearrangement links TRBV19 to TRBJ1-2; 8 bases fit TRBD1. The CDR3 has 13 amino acids. V lost 6 bases to trimming and J lost 2 bases; unmatched junction nucleotides: 2. Germline loops: CDR1 LNHDA, CDR2 SQIVND (reference sequence). Complete variable domain (other parts from reference TRBV19 and TRBJ1-2): DGGITQSPKYLFRKEGQNVTLSCEQNLNHDAMYWYRQDPGQGLRLIYYSQIVNDFQKGDIAEGYSVSREKKESFPLTVTSAQKNPTAFYLCASRRDRNYGYTFGSGTRLTVV.

V usage is TRBV28 and J usage is TRBJ2-3; D remains ambiguous. The germline V gene encodes CDR1 MDHEN and CDR2 SYDVKM. This CDR3 is 15 amino acids long. With 5 bases removed from V and 6 bases from J, the gap between germline ends came to 18 bases. The CDR3 here is CASSLRTTRPDTQYF. Written as DNA, the CDR3 is TGTGCCAGCAGTCTCCGAACGACTCGCCCCGATACGCAGTATTTT.

The V call is TRBV27, the J call TRBJ2-3, with TRBD1 matching over 9 bases. CDR1 is MNHEY and CDR2 is SMNVEV in the germline V gene (reference sequence). The CDR3 loop spans 15 amino acids. The V gene end was trimmed by 1 base and the J gene end by 3 bases; junction bases not matched to a gene: 2. The CDR3 bases are TGTGCCAGCAGTTTATGGGGACAGGGAACAGATACGCAGTATTTT. Its translation is CASSLWGQGTDTQYF.